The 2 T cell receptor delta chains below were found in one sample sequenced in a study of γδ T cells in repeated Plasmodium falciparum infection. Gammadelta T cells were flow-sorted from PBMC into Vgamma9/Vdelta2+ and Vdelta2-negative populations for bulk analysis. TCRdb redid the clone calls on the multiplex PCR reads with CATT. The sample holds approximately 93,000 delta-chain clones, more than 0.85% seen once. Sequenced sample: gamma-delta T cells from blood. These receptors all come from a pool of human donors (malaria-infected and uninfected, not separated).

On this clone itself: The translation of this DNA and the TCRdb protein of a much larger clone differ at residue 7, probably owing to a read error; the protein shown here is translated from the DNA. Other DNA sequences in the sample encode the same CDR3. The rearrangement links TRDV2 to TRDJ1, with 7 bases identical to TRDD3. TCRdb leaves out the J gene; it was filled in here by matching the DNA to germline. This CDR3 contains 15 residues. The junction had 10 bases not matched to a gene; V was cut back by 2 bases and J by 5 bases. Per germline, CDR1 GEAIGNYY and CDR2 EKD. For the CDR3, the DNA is TGTGCCTGTGACAAATACAGGGGGATCCCTGATAAACTCATCTTT. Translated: CACDKYRGIPDKLIF.

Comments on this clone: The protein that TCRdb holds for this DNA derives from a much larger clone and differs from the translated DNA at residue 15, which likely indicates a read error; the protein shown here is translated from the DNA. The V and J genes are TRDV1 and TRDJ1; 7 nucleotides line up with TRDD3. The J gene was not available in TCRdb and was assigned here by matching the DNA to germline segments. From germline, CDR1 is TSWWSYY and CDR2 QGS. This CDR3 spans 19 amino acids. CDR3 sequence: CALGESTQYWGVYTGKLIF. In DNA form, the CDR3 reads TGTGCTCTTGGGGAATCTACGCAGTACTGGGGAGTGTACACCGGTAAACTCATCTTT.